This T cell receptor (beta chain) was documented in a study of OX40 agonist ivuxolimab in advanced cancers. Looking at the study overall: Patients were roughly 83% male with ages roughly 20 to 90, mean about 65. The study, taken as a whole, reports: CD4+ and CD8+ blood T cells expanded clonally by week 6 at 0.1 to 3.0 mg/kg. Normalized T-cell clonal expansion was also low in some nonresponders.

Profiling relied on immunoSEQ multiplex PCR, and the TCRdb table lists in-frame clones only, not all of them. The data show 4,500 to 7,000 clones, 71% seen once. Germline CDR1 WNHNN, CDR2 SYGVQD (reference sequence). CDR3 length: 14 residues. V lost 3 bases and J 2 bases, leaving 10 bases between the germline ends. A note on this clone: Its antigen is undetermined.

Source: CD4+ or CD8+ T cells sorted from blood, taken in a trial of the OX40 agonist ivuxolimab. V usage is TRBV10-1 and J usage is TRBJ1-1; D gene unclear. The receptor was isolated from an adult with an advanced solid tumor such as melanoma, head and neck, liver or kidney cancer. The CDR3 here is CASSDGQVNTEAFF. In DNA, the CDR3 is TGCGCCAGCAGTGACGGCCAGGTTAACACTGAAGCTTTCTTT.